One and the same sample provided the 6 T cell receptor beta chains below, sequenced in a study of spatial heterogeneity in lung cancer. Time point specified: blood at routine non-recurrence follow-up after resection. Whole RNA, which was extracted from tumor, nontumor lung tissue or frozen PBMC, was sequenced without any cell sorting. TCRdb recomputed calls from the 5' RACE reads with MiXCR, one row per CDR3 protein. Of 20,000 to 30,000 distinct CDR3 sequences listed, 5.5% to 7% are singletons. Sequences were derived from PBMCs, sampled at follow-up. The source of these receptors is a male donor with early-stage non-small cell lung cancer.

The chain links TRBV12-3 or TRBV12-4 to TRBJ2-7, with 10 bases matching TRBD1. There are 14 residues in the CDR3. Trimming removed 5 bases from V and 7 bases from J; junction bases left unmatched: 8. The CDR3 loop reads CASSQRQGAREQYF. DNA for the CDR3: TGTGCCAGCAGTCAACGACAGGGGGCCCGGGAGCAGTACTTC.

The chain couples TRBV25-1 to TRBJ1-1; D possibly corresponds to TRBD1 (6 bases). V dropped 3 bases and J dropped 0 bases, with 11 bases sitting between them. The germline V gene encodes CDR1 MGHDK and CDR2 SYGVNS. The CDR3 totals 15 residues. CDR3 protein: CASSEPGALNTEAFF. The CDR3 nucleotides read TGTGCCAGCAGTGAGCCAGGGGCCTTGAACACTGAAGCTTTCTTT.

This clonotype was counted between two and nine times. The V call is TRBV19, the J call TRBJ2-7; 8 bases are a match to TRBD1. Germline assignment: CDR1 LNHDA and CDR2 SQIVND (reference sequence). This CDR3 is 12 amino acids long. Unmatched junction bases numbered 3, after V lost 6 bases and J lost 5 bases. The CDR3, as DNA: TGTGCCAGTAGCGCAGGGGGCGACGAGCAGTACGTC. Translating gives CASSAGGDEQYV.

This clonotype came up a few times. The V call is TRBV11-3, the J call TRBJ2-1, with a tentative D call TRBD2 (6 bases). Germline V gives CDR1 SGHNT, CDR2 YENEEA. The ends were cut back, 3 bases at V and 9 bases at J, with 15 bases in the middle. The CDR3 has 14 residues. The CDR3 spells CASSFSPSAGEQFF. Written as DNA, the CDR3 is TGTGCCAGCAGCTTCTCCCCTAGCGCGGGTGAGCAGTTCTTC.

About this clonotype: The conserved phenylalanine or tryptophan normally closing the CDR3 is absent here, so this likely arose from a read error. The chain has TRBV24-1 and TRBJ2-1; D gene uncertain. V was trimmed by 0 bases and J by 6 bases, leaving 5 bases between them. Germline CDR1 and CDR2: KGHDR and SFDVKD. There are 13 residues in the CDR3. CDR3 nucleotide sequence: TGTGCCACCAGTGATTTGGAAGGCAATGAGCAGTTCTCC. Amino acid sequence: CATSDLEGNEQFS.

The sample holds many counts of this clonotype. This sequence joins TRBV5-1 and TRBJ1-5, with a tentative D call TRBD1 (5 bases). This CDR3 has 15 residues. V shed 0 bases and J shed 7 bases, with 14 bases lying between them. CDR1 and CDR2 (germline): SGHRS, YFSETQ. The CDR3 DNA reads TGCGCCAGCAGCTTGGGGGACTTACCGGGACAGCCCCAGCATTTT. Amino acid sequence: CASSLGDLPGQPQHF.